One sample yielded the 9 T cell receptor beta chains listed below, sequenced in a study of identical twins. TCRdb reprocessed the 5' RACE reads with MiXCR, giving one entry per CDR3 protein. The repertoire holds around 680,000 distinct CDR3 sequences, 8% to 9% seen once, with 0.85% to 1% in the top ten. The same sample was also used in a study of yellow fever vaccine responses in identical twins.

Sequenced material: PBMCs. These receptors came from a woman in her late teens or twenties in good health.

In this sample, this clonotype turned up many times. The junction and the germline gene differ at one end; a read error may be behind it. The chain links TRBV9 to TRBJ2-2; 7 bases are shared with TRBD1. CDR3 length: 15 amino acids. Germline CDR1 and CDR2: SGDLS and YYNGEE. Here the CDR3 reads CASSAGTANNGELFF. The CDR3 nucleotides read TGTGCCAGCAGCGCAGGGACAGCAAACAACGGGGAGCTGTTTTTT.

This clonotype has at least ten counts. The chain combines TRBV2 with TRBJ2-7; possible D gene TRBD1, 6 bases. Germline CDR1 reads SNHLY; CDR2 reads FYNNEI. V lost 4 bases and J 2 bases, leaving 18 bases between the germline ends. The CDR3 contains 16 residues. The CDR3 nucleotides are TGTGCCAGCAGTGGCATAAGGGCAGGGGTGGCCTACGAGCAGTACTTC. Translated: CASSGIRAGVAYEQYF.

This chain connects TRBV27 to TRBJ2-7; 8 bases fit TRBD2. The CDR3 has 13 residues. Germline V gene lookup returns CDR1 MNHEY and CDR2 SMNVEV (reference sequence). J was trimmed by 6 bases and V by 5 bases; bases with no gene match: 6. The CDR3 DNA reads TGTGCCAGCAGTGCACTAGCGGCGCTCGAGCAGTACTTC. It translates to CASSALAALEQYF.

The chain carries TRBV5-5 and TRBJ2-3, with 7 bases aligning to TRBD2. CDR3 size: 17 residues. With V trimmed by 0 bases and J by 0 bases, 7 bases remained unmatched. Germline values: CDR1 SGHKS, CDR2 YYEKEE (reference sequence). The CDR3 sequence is CASSLVASGFSTDTQYF. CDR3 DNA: TGTGCCAGCAGCTTGGTCGCTAGCGGATTTAGCACAGATACGCAGTATTTT.

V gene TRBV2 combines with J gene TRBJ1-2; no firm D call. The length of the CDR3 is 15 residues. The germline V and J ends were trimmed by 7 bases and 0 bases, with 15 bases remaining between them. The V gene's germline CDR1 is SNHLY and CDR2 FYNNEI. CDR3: CASNREETSNYGYTF. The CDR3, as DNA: TGTGCCAGCAACAGAGAGGAAACCTCTAACTATGGCTACACCTTC.

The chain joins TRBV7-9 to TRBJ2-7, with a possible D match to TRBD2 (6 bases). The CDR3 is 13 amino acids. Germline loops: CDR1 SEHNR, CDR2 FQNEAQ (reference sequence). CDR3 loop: CASRGSADYEQYF. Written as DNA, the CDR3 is TGTGCAAGCCGGGGGAGCGCGGACTACGAGCAGTACTTC.

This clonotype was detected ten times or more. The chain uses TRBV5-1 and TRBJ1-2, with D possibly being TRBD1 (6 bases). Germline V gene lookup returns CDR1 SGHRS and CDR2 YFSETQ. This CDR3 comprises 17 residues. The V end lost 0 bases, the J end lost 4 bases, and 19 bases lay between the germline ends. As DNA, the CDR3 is TGCGCCAGCAGCTTGGCCGTTGAAGAGGGGGTTTTCTATGGCTACACCTTC. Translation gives CASSLAVEEGVFYGYTF.

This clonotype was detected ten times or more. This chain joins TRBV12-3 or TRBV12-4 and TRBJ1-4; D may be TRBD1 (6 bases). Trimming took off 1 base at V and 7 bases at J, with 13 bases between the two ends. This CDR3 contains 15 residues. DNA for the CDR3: TGTGCCAGCAGTTTAGGCGGGGGAGGGGGTGAAAAACTGTTTTTT. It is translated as CASSLGGGGGEKLFF.

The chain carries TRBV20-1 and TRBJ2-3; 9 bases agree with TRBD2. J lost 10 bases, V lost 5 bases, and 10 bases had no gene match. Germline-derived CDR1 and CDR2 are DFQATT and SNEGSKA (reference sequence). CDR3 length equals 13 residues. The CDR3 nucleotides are TGCAGTGCTCTTCTAGCGGGGCCCGGCTCGCAGTATTTT. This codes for CSALLAGPGSQYF.